One sample yielded the 31 T cell receptor beta chains listed below, sequenced in a study of OX40 agonist ivuxolimab in advanced cancers. Repertoires were generated with immunoSEQ multiplex PCR, while TCRdb's copy carries only in-frame clones and drops some. This sample has around 46,000 clones, with roughly 85% found just once. The specimen was CD4+ or CD8+ T cells sorted from blood, collected in a trial of the OX40 agonist ivuxolimab. These receptors originate from an adult with an advanced solid tumor such as melanoma, head and neck, liver or kidney cancer.

This clone has a handful of counts. V usage is TRBV5-6 and J usage is TRBJ2-2; weak D call: TRBD2 (6 bases). This CDR3 is 17 amino acids long. Per germline, CDR1 SGHDT and CDR2 YYEEEE. V shed 2 bases and J shed 2 bases, with 16 bases lying between them. The CDR3 sequence is CASSLMVSEGNTGELFF. DNA of the CDR3: TGTGCCAGCAGCTTAATGGTGTCGGAGGGCAACACCGGGGAGCTGTTTTTT. The full variable domain, rest sourced from reference TRBV5-6 and TRBJ2-2, is DAGVTQSPTHLIKTRGQQVTLRCSPKSGHDTVSWYQQALGQGPQFIFQYYEEEERQRGNFPDRFSGHQFPNYSSELNVNALLLGDSALYLCASSLMVSEGNTGELFFGEGSRLTVL.

The chain carries TRBV7-2 and TRBJ2-3; tentatively, D is TRBD1 (5 bases). CDR3 length: 12 amino acids. CDR1 SGHTA and CDR2 FQGNSA come from the germline V gene. Trimming cost V 8 bases and J 4 bases, with 10 bases left between them. CDR3 residues: CASGPGPDTQYF. The CDR3 DNA follows: TGTGCCAGCGGCCCAGGGCCAGATACGCAGTATTTT. The full variable domain, with the rest looked up from reference TRBV7-2 and TRBJ2-3, is GAGVSQSPSNKVTEKGKDVELRCDPISGHTALYWYRQSLGQGLEFLIYFQGNSAPDKSGLPSDRFSAERTGGSVSTLTIQRTQQEDSAVYLCASGPGPDTQYFGPGTRLTVL.

The chain is built from TRBV28 and TRBJ2-1; the match to TRBD2 covers 9 bases. The V gene's germline CDR1 is MDHEN and CDR2 SYDVKM. The CDR3 loop spans 16 amino acids. The V gene end was trimmed by 6 bases and the J gene end by 7 bases; junction bases not matched to a gene: 13. CDR3 coding DNA: TGTGCCAGCAGATGGGAGCGGGGGGCCTCGCGAAATGAGCAGTTCTTC. Amino acid sequence: CASRWERGASRNEQFF.

This clone was counted only a few times. The chain links TRBV18 to TRBJ2-2, with D hard to call. Trimming shortened V by 3 bases and J by 0 bases, and 8 bases separated the two germline ends. This CDR3 comprises 15 residues. Germline assignment: CDR1 KGHSH and CDR2 LQKENI. The CDR3 is CASSPLTANTGELFF. Written as DNA, the CDR3 is TGTGCCAGCTCACCCTTGACGGCGAACACCGGGGAGCTGTTTTTT.

The CDR3 DNA reads TGCGCCAGCAGCCAGAACAGGGGGCGTGATGAGCAGTTCTTC. The encoded protein is CASSQNRGRDEQFF. This chain joins TRBV4-1 and TRBJ2-1; 9 bases fit TRBD1. This CDR3 is built from 14 residues. Germline lookup yields CDR1 MGHRA and CDR2 YSYEKL. V was clipped by 3 bases and J by 8 bases; unmatched bases: 5.

V and J are TRBV7-6 and TRBJ2-7, with D unclear. Germline V gene lookup returns CDR1 SGHVS and CDR2 FNYEAQ. CDR3 length: 12 amino acids. V gave up 5 bases and J gave up 4 bases, with 9 bases separating them. CDR3 DNA: TGTGCCAGCAGCCGGTGGGGATACGAGCAGTACTTC. Encoded protein: CASSRWGYEQYF.

The chain uses TRBV6-5 and TRBJ2-1, with 7 bases identical to TRBD2. This CDR3 has 13 residues. Germline-derived CDR1 and CDR2 are MNHEY and SVGAGI. V lost 3 bases, J lost 8 bases, and 4 bases stayed unmatched. CDR3 in amino acids: CASSYGGSYEQFF. In DNA form, the CDR3 reads TGTGCCAGCAGTTATGGCGGGAGCTATGAGCAGTTCTTC.

The rearrangement uses TRBV4-3 and TRBJ2-5; TRBD1 aligns across 8 bases. This CDR3 is 14 amino acids long. Germline V gene data show CDR1 as LGHNA and CDR2 as YSLEER. V was pared by 1 base and J by 5 bases, with 3 bases of the junction left unmatched. CDR3 in amino acids: CASSQVRGPETQYF. For the CDR3, the DNA is TGCGCCAGCAGCCAAGTCAGGGGGCCGGAGACCCAGTACTTC.

The count of this clone is one. This rearrangement joins TRBV10-1 to TRBJ2-6; TRBD1 matches at 7 bases. Germline CDR1 reads WNHNN; CDR2 reads SYGVQD (reference sequence). The CDR3 runs to 16 residues. V shed 3 bases, J shed 4 bases, and the junction held 6 bases outside the gene matches. CDR3 sequence (DNA): TGCGCCAGCAGTGAAACGAGGGGGCTGGGGGCCAACGTCCTGACTTTC. Amino acids: CASSETRGLGANVLTF.

V is TRBV11-3 and J is TRBJ2-1, with D perhaps matching TRBD1 (5 bases). Trimming removed 5 bases from V and 2 bases from J, with 10 bases in between. Germline-derived CDR1 and CDR2 are SGHNT and YENEEA. This CDR3 region has 14 residues. The CDR3 is CASSLSGPYNEQFF. The CDR3 DNA follows: TGTGCCAGCAGCCTGTCAGGGCCCTACAATGAGCAGTTCTTC.

This clone was detected only once. The V gene is TRBV11-2, the J gene TRBJ2-3, with 7 bases matching TRBD1. Germline V gene lookup returns CDR1 SGHAT and CDR2 FQNNGV. The CDR3 is made up of 16 amino acids. The V segment lost 5 bases and the J segment 0 bases; nucleotides outside the gene matches: 8. CDR3: CASSAGTDLSTDTQYF. The DNA of the CDR3 is TGTGCCAGCAGCGCAGGGACAGACCTTAGCACAGATACGCAGTATTTT.

This clone has only one observation. The chain uses TRBV4-1 and TRBJ1-1; 9 nucleotides align to TRBD1. With 4 bases clipped from V and 4 bases from J, the junction kept 4 bases outside the gene matches. CDR1 and CDR2 (germline): MGHRA, YSYEKL. The CDR3 has 14 amino acids. The CDR3 reads CASSPRDRATEAFF. The CDR3 nucleotides are TGCGCCAGCAGCCCCCGGGACAGGGCCACTGAAGCTTTCTTT.

This sequence joins TRBV5-1 and TRBJ1-2; 7 bases line up with TRBD1. CDR3 length: 15 amino acids. The trim removed 2 bases at V and 3 bases at J, leaving 7 bases unmatched. Germline assignment: CDR1 SGHRS and CDR2 YFSETQ. The CDR3 nucleotides read TGCGCCAGCAGCTTCGGACAGGAAGGATACTATGGCTACACCTTC. Its translation: CASSFGQEGYYGYTF.

The rearrangement uses TRBV9 and TRBJ2-7; 9 bases match TRBD1. This CDR3 comprises 14 residues. Germline CDR1 reads SGDLS; CDR2 reads YYNGEE. The V and J ends lost 4 bases and 9 bases, in that order; junction bases with no gene match: 11. The DNA for the CDR3 is TGTGCCAGCAGCATCAGGGACAGGGAAGGTAGGCAGTACTTC. Protein product: CASSIRDREGRQYF. The full variable domain, rest sourced from reference TRBV9 and TRBJ2-7, is DSGVTQTPKHLITATGQRVTLRCSPRSGDLSVYWYQQSLDQGLQFLIQYYNGEERAKGNILERFSAQQFPDLHSELNLSSLELGDSALYFCASSIRDREGRQYFGPGTRLTVT.

The chain employs TRBV5-1 and TRBJ2-7; TRBD1 might be the D (6 bases). Looked up from germline, CDR1 is SGHRS and CDR2 is YFSETQ. The CDR3 length is 13 residues. Trimming cost V 5 bases and J 0 bases, with 9 bases left between them. The CDR3 nucleotides read TGCGCCAGCAGACTACAGGGCTCCTACGAGCAGTACTTC. Encoded protein: CASRLQGSYEQYF. The full variable domain, completed using reference TRBV5-1 and TRBJ2-7, is KAGVTQTPRYLIKTRGQQVTLSCSPISGHRSVSWYQQTPGQGLQFLFEYFSETQRNKGNFPGRFSGRQFSNSRSEMNVSTLELGDSALYLCASRLQGSYEQYFGPGTRLTVT.

Worth noting for this clone: A read error may produce the germline difference seen at one junction end. The V and J genes are TRBV7-7 and TRBJ2-5; D perhaps matches TRBD1 (5 bases). The CDR3 runs to 15 residues. CDR1 SSHAT and CDR2 FNYEAQ come from the germline V gene (reference sequence). CDR3 coding DNA: TGTGCTAGCAGCCTTTCAATGACAGCCCAAGAGACCCAGTACTTC. Its protein is CASSLSMTAQETQYF.

The chain carries TRBV27 and TRBJ2-1; D may be TRBD2 (5 bases). The V end was cut by 3 bases, the J end by 7 bases, with 13 bases between. This CDR3 region has 14 residues. Per the germline V gene, CDR1 is MNHEY and CDR2 is SMNVEV (reference sequence). The CDR3: CASSLIEPGNEQFF. The CDR3 DNA reads as TGTGCCAGCAGTTTGATTGAGCCGGGGAATGAGCAGTTCTTC.

The CDR3 protein is CASTPATLGNTIYF. The CDR3 coding sequence is TGTGCCAGCACTCCGGCGACGTTAGGAAACACCATATATTTT. The chain combines TRBV2 with TRBJ1-3; D ambiguous. The V end lost 7 bases, the J end lost 4 bases, and 14 bases lay between the germline ends. The CDR3 has 14 amino acids. The germline V gene has CDR1 SNHLY and CDR2 FYNNEI.

The chain has TRBV6-5 and TRBJ1-2, with D maybe TRBD1 (5 bases). The CDR3 consists of 14 residues. The V end lost 5 bases, the J end lost 4 bases, and 14 bases lay between the germline ends. The germline CDR1 and CDR2 sequences are MNHEY and SVGAGI. The CDR3 nucleotides read TGTGCCAGCAGTCTCGACAGTAACTTCTATGGCTACACCTTC. Encoded protein: CASSLDSNFYGYTF.

Here the CDR3 DNA reads TGTGCCAGCAGCGCCCCCCTACAGGGGCGAACGGTCCAACAAGAGACCCAGTACTTC. Protein sequence: CASSAPLQGRTVQQETQYF. The chain is built from TRBV9 and TRBJ2-5, with 7 nucleotides matching TRBD1. The V gene end was trimmed by 3 bases and the J gene end by 2 bases; junction bases not matched to a gene: 19. Germline CDR1 is SGDLS and CDR2 is YYNGEE. This CDR3 is 19 amino acids long.

V usage is TRBV18 and J usage is TRBJ1-6, with D possibly matching TRBD1 (5 bases). The V gene's germline CDR1 is KGHSH and CDR2 LQKENI. Trimming took off 4 bases at V and 5 bases at J, with 15 bases between the two ends. This CDR3 has 16 residues. DNA of the CDR3: TGTGCCAGCTCACTAGGGACCCGCCTAAATAATTCACCCCTCCACTTT. It codes for CASSLGTRLNNSPLHF.

The V call is TRBV6-5, the J call TRBJ2-1; D perhaps matches TRBD2 (7 bases). This CDR3 comprises 15 residues. V was trimmed by 0 bases and J by 6 bases, leaving 12 bases between them. Germline CDR1 MNHEY, CDR2 SVGAGI. Written as DNA, the CDR3 is TGTGCCAGCAGTTACTCTCGGGGGGCCTCCAATGAGCAGTTCTTC. Encoded protein: CASSYSRGASNEQFF.

This clone was seen a handful of times. A read error is likely here: a far larger clone is one base away. Different DNA sequences within this sample yield the same CDR3. The chain recombines TRBV6-5 with TRBJ1-6, with no clear D. Germline loops: CDR1 MNHEY, CDR2 SVGAGI. The CDR3 has 14 residues. Trimming stripped 6 bases from V and 5 bases from J, with 11 bases between. The CDR3 bases are TGTGCCAGCAGGGACGGTGTGAATAATTCACCCCTCCACTTT. Protein: CASRDGVNNSPLHF.

J is TRBJ2-1 and V is TRBV7-8; D is unclear. In germline, CDR1 is SGHVS, CDR2 FQNEAQ. This CDR3 has 12 amino acids. V dropped 0 bases and J dropped 9 bases, with 6 bases sitting between them. The CDR3 nucleotides read TGTGCCAGCAGCTTAGCTATGCTTGAGCAGTTCTTC. Amino acid sequence: CASSLAMLEQFF.

The V gene is TRBV7-2, the J gene TRBJ2-7; D remains unclear. Germline values: CDR1 SGHTA, CDR2 FQGNSA. V was clipped by 0 bases and J by 5 bases, with 8 bases between them. There are 13 residues in the CDR3. Here the CDR3 DNA reads TGTGCCAGCAGCTTAGCACCCCGGGACGAGCAGTACTTC. Translating it yields CASSLAPRDEQYF.

J is TRBJ2-7 and V is TRBV4-1; 12 bases align to TRBD2. CDR3 length: 16 residues. Germline V gene lookup returns CDR1 MGHRA and CDR2 YSYEKL. V lost 3 bases and J lost 4; bases outside the gene matches: 7. The CDR3 sequence: CASSHKTSGSSYEQYF. CDR3 sequence (DNA): TGCGCCAGCAGCCATAAGACTAGCGGGAGTTCTTACGAGCAGTACTTC.

This clone was found a few times. The rearrangement joins TRBV5-6 to TRBJ1-1; no clear D. The CDR3 is 14 amino acids. Germline V gene sequence: CDR1 SGHDT, CDR2 YYEEEE. Trimming left V 1 base short and J 3 bases short, with 10 bases between. The CDR3 here is CASSLRRWYTEAFF. The CDR3 DNA is TGTGCCAGCAGCTTGAGGAGGTGGTACACTGAAGCTTTCTTT.

The chain joins TRBV6-6 to TRBJ1-2; D gene ambiguous. V was pared by 2 bases and J by 8 bases, with 12 bases between. This CDR3 spans 13 amino acids. Germline V lookup: CDR1 MNHNY, CDR2 SVGAGI (reference sequence). The CDR3 loop is CASSYDTWEGYTF. The CDR3 DNA is TGTGCCAGCAGTTACGACACCTGGGAAGGCTACACCTTC.

In its sample, this clone is medium-sized. The chain uses TRBV27 and TRBJ1-2; tentative D call: TRBD1 (6 bases). V gave up 7 bases and J gave up 5 bases, with 8 bases separating them. This CDR3 has 11 residues. Germline values: CDR1 MNHEY, CDR2 SMNVEV (reference sequence). The CDR3 nucleotides are TGTGCCAGCAACAGGGAGTATGGCTACACCTTC. Translation: CASNREYGYTF.

The chain uses TRBV10-1 and TRBJ2-7, with 9 positions matching TRBD1. This CDR3 contains 16 residues. Germline assignment: CDR1 WNHNN and CDR2 SYGVQD (reference sequence). With V trimmed by 2 bases and J by 6 bases, 11 bases remained unmatched. CDR3 loop: CASSEIGTGIESEQYF. DNA of the CDR3: TGCGCCAGCAGTGAGATAGGGACAGGGATTGAATCCGAGCAGTACTTC.

V gene TRBV6-6 combines with J gene TRBJ1-1, with D tentatively TRBD1 (6 bases). CDR1 and CDR2 (germline): MNHNY, SVGAGI (reference sequence). With 6 bases removed from V and 3 bases from J, the gap between germline ends came to 11 bases. The CDR3 runs 13 residues. The CDR3 loop reads CASSPQGYTEAFF. The DNA of the CDR3 is TGTGCCAGCAGCCCACAGGGTTACACTGAAGCTTTCTTT.